The clone carrying this T cell receptor (beta chain) has only a few counts. The antigen remains unidentified. The CDR3 loop spans 15 amino acids. Per the germline V gene, CDR1 is MNHEY and CDR2 is SMNVEV (reference sequence). V lost 0 bases and J 7 bases, leaving 15 bases between the germline ends. These data are taken from a study of T cell clones after liver transplantation. Study-wide context: Graft-donor-reactive sequences were compared with third-party-reactive TCRbeta sequences from pre-transplant mixed lymphocyte reactions.

General study results and limits: The donor-reactive repertoire was only partly measurable in a couple of subjects, lacking donor cells.

Measured with immunoSEQ multiplex PCR; TCRdb has only the in-frame clones, and not every one. The sample records around 51,000 clones, 70% to 90% being singletons. This sample comprised CD8+ T cells from blood, obtained 12 months after liver transplant. The clonotype comes from a human patient who received a liver transplant. Some T cells may originate from the graft donor. The chain is built from TRBV27 and TRBJ1-2; tentatively, D is TRBD1 (6 bases). In DNA form, the CDR3 reads TGTGCCAGCAGTTTATCGTTGGGGGGGGCTAGTGGCTACACCTTC. It is translated as CASSLSLGGASGYTF.